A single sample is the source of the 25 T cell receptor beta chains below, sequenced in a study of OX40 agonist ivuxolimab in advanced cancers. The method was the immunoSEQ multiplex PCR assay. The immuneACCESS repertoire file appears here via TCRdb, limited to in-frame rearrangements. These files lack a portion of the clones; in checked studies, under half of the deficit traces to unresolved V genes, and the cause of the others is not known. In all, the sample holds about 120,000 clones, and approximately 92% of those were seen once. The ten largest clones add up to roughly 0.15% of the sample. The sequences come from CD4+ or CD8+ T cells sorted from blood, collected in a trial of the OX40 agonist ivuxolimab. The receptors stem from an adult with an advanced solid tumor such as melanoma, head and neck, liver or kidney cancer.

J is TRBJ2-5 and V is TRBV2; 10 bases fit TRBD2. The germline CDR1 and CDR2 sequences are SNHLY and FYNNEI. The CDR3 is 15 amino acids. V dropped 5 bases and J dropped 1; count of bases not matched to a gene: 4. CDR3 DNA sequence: TGTGCCAGCAGTTTTAGCGGGGGGTCCCAAGAGACCCAGTACTTC. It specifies CASSFSGGSQETQYF.

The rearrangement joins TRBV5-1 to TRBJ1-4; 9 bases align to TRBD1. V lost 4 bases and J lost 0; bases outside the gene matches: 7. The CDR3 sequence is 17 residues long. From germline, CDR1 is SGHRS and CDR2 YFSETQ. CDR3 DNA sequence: TGCGCCAGCAGCCGCCGGGACAGGGCCGCAACTAATGAAAAACTGTTTTTT. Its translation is CASSRRDRAATNEKLFF.

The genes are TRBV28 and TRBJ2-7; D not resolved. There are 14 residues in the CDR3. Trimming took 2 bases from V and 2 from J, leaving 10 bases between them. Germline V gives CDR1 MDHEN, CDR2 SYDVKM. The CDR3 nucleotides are TGTGCCAGCAGTTTACCCACAGAAGCCTACGAGCAGTACTTC. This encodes CASSLPTEAYEQYF.

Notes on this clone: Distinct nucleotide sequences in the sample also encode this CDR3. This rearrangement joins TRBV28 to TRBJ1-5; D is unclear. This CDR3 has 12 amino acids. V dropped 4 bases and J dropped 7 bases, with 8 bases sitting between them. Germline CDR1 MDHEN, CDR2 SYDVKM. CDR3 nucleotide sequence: TGTGCCAGCAGTTCCCCTGGGCAGCCCCAGCATTTT. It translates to CASSSPGQPQHF.

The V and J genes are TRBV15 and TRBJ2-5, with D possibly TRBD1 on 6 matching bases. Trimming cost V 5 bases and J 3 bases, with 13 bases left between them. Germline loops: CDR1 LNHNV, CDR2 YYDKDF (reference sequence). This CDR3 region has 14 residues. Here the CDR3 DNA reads TGTGCCACCAGCCCCCACAGGGTGGAAGAGACCCAGTACTTC. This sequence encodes CATSPHRVEETQYF.

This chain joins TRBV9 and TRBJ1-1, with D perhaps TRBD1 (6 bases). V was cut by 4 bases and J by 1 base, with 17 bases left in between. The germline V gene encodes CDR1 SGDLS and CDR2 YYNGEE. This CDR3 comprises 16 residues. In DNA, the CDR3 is TGTGCCAGCAGCCCCGGGGACAACACTCCGAACACTGAAGCTTTCTTT. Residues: CASSPGDNTPNTEAFF.

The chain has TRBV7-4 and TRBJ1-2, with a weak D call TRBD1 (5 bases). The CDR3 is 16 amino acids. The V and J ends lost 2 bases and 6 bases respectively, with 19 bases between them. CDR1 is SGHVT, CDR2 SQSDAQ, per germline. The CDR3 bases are TGTGCCAGCAGCTTACCCCCCCGGGGGGATAGCGATGGCTACACCTTC. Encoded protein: CASSLPPRGDSDGYTF.

CDR3 region: CASGLTPGQGDYEQYF. The CDR3, as DNA: TGTGCTAGTGGTTTGACACCGGGACAGGGAGACTACGAGCAGTACTTC. The rearrangement links TRBV12-5 to TRBJ2-7; 9 bases fit TRBD1. The CDR3 runs 16 residues. Trimming took 2 bases from V and 3 from J; bases not matched to a gene: 8. The germline CDR1 and CDR2 sequences are LGHNT and FRNRAP. The whole variable domain, remainder taken from reference TRBV12-5 and TRBJ2-7, is DARVTQTPRHKVTEMGQEVTMRCQPILGHNTVFWYRQTMMQGLELLAYFRNRAPLDDSGMPKDRFSAEMPDATLATLKIQPSEPRDSAVYFCASGLTPGQGDYEQYFGPGTRLTVT.

The CDR3 loop is CASSPLPGLQETQYF. CDR3 bases: TGTGCCAGCTCACCACTGCCCGGATTACAAGAGACCCAGTACTTC. The rearrangement links TRBV18 to TRBJ2-5; D ambiguous. V lost 1 base and J 2 bases, leaving 11 bases between the germline ends. The V gene's germline CDR1 is KGHSH and CDR2 LQKENI. The CDR3 has 15 amino acids.

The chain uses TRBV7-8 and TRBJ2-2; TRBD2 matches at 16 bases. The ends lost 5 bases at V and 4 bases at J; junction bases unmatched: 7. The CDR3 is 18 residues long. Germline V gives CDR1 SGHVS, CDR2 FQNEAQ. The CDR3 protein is CASSQQGTSGRATGELFF. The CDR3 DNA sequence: TGTGCCAGCAGCCAGCAAGGGACTAGCGGGAGGGCCACCGGGGAGCTGTTTTTT.

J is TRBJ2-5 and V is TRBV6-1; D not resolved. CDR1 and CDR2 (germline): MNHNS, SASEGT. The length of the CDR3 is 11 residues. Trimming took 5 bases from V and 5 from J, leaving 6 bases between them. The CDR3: CASSLKETQYF. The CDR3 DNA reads TGTGCCAGCAGTTTGAAGGAGACCCAGTACTTC.

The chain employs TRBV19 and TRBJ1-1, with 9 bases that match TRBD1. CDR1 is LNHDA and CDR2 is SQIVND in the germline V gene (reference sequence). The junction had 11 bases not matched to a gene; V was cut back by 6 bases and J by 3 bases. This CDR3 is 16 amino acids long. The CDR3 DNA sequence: TGTGCCAGTAGCCCACAGGGGGCAATCAGGGACACTGAAGCTTTCTTT. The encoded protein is CASSPQGAIRDTEAFF.

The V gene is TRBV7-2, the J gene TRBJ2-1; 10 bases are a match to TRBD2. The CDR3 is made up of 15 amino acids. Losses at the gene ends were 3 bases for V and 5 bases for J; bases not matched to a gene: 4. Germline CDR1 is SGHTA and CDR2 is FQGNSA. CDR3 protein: CASSFWLAGDNEQFF. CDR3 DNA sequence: TGTGCCAGCAGCTTTTGGCTAGCGGGGGACAATGAGCAGTTCTTC.

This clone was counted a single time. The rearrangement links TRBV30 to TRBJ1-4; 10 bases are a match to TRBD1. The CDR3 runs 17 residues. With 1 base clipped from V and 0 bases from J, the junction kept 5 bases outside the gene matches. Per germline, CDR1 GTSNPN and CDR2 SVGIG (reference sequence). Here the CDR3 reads CAWSAGQGIPTNEKLFF. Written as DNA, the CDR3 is TGTGCCTGGAGTGCGGGACAGGGGATACCAACTAATGAAAAACTGTTTTTT.

The CDR3 DNA is TGTGCCAGTAGTATTCAGGGCGCCACTGAAGCTTTCTTT. Protein sequence: CASSIQGATEAFF. The V and J genes are TRBV19 and TRBJ1-1; D is perhaps TRBD1 (5 bases). The germline V and J ends were trimmed by 3 bases and 4 bases, with 9 bases remaining between them. From germline, CDR1 is LNHDA and CDR2 SQIVND (reference sequence). The length of the CDR3 is 13 residues. Combining the CDR3 with reference TRBV19 and TRBJ1-1 gives the whole variable domain DGGITQSPKYLFRKEGQNVTLSCEQNLNHDAMYWYRQDPGQGLRLIYYSQIVNDFQKGDIAEGYSVSREKKESFPLTVTSAQKNPTAFYLCASSIQGATEAFFGQGTRLTVV.

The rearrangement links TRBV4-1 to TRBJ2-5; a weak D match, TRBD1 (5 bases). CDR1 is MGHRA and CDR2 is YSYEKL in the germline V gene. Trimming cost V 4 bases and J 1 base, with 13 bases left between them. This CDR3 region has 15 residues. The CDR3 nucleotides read TGCGCCAGCAGCCCATTTCAGACAGTCCAAGAGACCCAGTACTTC. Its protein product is CASSPFQTVQETQYF.

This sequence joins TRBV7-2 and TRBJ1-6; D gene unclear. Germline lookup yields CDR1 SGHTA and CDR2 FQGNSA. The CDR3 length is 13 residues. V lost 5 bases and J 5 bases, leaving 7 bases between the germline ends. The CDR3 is CASSTDHNSPLHF. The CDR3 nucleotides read TGTGCCAGCAGCACGGATCATAATTCACCCCTCCACTTT.

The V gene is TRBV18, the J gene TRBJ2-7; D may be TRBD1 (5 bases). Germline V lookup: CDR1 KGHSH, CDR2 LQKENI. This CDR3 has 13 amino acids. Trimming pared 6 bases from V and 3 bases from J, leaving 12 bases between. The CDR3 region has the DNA TGTGCCAGCTCTCGACAGTATGGCTACGAGCAGTACTTC. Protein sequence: CASSRQYGYEQYF.

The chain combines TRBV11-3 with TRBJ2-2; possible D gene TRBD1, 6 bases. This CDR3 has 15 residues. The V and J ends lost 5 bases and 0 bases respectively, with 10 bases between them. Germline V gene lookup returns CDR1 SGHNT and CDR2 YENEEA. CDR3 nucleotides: TGTGCCAGCAGCCGTGACAGGACGAACACCGGGGAGCTGTTTTTT. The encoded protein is CASSRDRTNTGELFF.

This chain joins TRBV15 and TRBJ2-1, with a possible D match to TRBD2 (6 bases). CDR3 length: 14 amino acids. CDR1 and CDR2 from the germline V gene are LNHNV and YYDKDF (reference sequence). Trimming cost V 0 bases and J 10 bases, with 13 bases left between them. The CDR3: CATSRDGDAGEQFF. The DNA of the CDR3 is TGTGCCACCAGCAGAGATGGGGACGCGGGGGAGCAGTTCTTC.

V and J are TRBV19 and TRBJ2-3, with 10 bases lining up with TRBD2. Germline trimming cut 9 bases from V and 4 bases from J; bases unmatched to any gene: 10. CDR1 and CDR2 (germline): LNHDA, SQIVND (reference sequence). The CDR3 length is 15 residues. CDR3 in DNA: TGTGCCAGCGATACCGGGACTAGCGCCCCAGATACGCAGTATTTT. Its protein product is CASDTGTSAPDTQYF.

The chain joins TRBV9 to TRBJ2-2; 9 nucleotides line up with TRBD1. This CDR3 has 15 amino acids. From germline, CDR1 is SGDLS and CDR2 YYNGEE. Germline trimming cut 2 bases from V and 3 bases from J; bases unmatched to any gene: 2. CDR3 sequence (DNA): TGTGCCAGCAGCGTGGGACAGGGTCACACCGGGGAGCTGTTTTTT. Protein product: CASSVGQGHTGELFF.

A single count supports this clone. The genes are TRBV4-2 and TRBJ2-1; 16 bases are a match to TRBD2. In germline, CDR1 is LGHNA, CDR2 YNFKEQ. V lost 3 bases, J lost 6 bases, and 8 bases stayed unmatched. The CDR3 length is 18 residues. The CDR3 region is CASSQEGLAGGSPNEQFF. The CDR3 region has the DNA TGTGCCAGCAGCCAGGAGGGACTAGCGGGAGGGTCCCCCAATGAGCAGTTCTTC.

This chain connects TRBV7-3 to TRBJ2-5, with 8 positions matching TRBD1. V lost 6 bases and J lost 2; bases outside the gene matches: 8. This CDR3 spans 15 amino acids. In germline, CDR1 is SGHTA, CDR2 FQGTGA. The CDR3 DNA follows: TGTGCCAGCAGTTGGAGGGGACAGGTTCAAGAGACCCAGTACTTC. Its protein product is CASSWRGQVQETQYF.

In DNA form, the CDR3 reads TGTGCCAGCAGCGCGACAGGGTCTCTCCGCGAGCAGTACTTC. This translates into CASSATGSLREQYF. V usage is TRBV25-1 and J usage is TRBJ2-7; 7 nucleotides align to TRBD1. CDR3 length: 14 amino acids. Germline lookup yields CDR1 MGHDK and CDR2 SYGVNS. The V and J ends lost 6 bases and 6 bases, in that order; junction bases with no gene match: 11.